Sequencing of this T cell receptor beta chain was carried out in a study of OX40 agonist ivuxolimab in advanced cancers. The protocol was immunoSEQ multiplex PCR, while the TCRdb copy is restricted to in-frame clones and leaves out a portion. The repertoire holds 63,000 or so clones, with 85% to 90% as singletons. V lost 1 base to trimming and J lost 0 bases; unmatched junction nucleotides: 6. The CDR3 runs to 16 residues. Germline-derived CDR1 and CDR2 are LNHDA and SQIVND (reference sequence). This TCR was sampled from an adult with an advanced solid tumor such as melanoma, head and neck, liver or kidney cancer. The rearrangement links TRBV19 to TRBJ2-7, with 7 positions matching TRBD1. The source was CD4+ or CD8+ T cells sorted from blood, collected in a trial of the OX40 agonist ivuxolimab. The CDR3 is CASSIVGQSPSYEQYF. DNA of the CDR3: TGTGCCAGTAGTATAGTGGGACAGTCCCCCTCCTACGAGCAGTACTTC.